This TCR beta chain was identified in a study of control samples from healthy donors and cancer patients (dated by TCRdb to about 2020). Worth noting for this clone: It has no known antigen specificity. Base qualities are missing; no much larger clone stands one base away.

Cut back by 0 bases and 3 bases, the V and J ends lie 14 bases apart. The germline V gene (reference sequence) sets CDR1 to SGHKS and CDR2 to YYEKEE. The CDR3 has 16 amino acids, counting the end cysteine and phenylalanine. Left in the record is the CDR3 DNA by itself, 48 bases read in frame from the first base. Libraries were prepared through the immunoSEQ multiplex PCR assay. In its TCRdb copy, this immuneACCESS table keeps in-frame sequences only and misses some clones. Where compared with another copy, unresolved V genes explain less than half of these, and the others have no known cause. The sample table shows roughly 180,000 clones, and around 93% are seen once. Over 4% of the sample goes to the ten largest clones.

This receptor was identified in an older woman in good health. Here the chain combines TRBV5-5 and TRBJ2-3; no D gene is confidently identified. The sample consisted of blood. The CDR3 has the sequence CASSLAFLGWTDTQYF. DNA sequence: TGTGCCAGCAGCTTGGCTTTTCTGGGTTGGACAGATACGCAGTATTTT.